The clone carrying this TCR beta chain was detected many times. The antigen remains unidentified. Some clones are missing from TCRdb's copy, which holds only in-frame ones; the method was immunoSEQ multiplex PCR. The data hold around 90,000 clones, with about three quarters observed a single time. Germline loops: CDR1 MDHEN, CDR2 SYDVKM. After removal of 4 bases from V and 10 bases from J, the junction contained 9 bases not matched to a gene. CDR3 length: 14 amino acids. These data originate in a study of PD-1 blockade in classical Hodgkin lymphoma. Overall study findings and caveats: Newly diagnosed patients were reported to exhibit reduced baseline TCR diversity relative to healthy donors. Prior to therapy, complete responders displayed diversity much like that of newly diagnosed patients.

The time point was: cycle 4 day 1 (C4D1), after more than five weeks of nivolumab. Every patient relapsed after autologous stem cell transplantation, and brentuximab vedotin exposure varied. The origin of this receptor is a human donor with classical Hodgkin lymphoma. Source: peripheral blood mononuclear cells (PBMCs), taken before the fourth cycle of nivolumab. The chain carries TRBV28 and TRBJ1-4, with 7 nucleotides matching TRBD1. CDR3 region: CASSSGTARGKLFF. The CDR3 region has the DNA TGTGCCAGCAGTTCCGGGACAGCCAGGGGAAAACTGTTTTTT.